This TCR beta chain is drawn from a study of blood T cell repertoires in COVID-19. Germline CDR1 WNHNN, CDR2 SYGVQD (reference sequence). This CDR3 has 15 amino acids. V lost 6 bases and J lost 0, with 14 bases in between. Method: immunoSEQ multiplex PCR; TCRdb's copy keeps in-frame clones and lacks some. In the table there are about 270,000 clones, about 91% of which are singletons. Participants were aged about 18 to 90 years, lived in roughly 23 US areas, and enrolled virtually. Assignments of participants to cohorts depended upon their own reported clinical history. Sequencing was done on a sample of PBMCs or T cells enriched from blood (not recorded which). The receptor comes from a man aged 40-49 years who had been exposed to COVID-19. The chain carries TRBV10-1 and TRBJ1-1, with D tentatively TRBD1 (5 bases). The CDR3 spells CASRFVPTVNTEAFF. Here the CDR3 DNA reads TGCGCCAGCAGATTTGTACCGACAGTGAACACTGAAGCTTTCTTT.